This entry lists 29 T cell receptor beta chains sequenced from one sample in a study of blood T cell repertoires in COVID-19. Data came from immunoSEQ multiplex PCR; TCRdb stores just in-frame clones and leaves some out. The sample includes more than 250,000 clones, 84% of them seen just once. Material for sequencing was peripheral blood. These receptors came from a human donor in a cohort sampled during active COVID-19.

In DNA form, the CDR3 reads TGTGCCAGCAGCACACAGGGGGCGAACGGCTACACCTTC. Amino acid sequence: CASSTQGANGYTF. The gene calls are TRBV21-1 and TRBJ1-2; the table gives TRBD1 as D, unverified against the DNA. TRBV21-1 is classified as a pseudogene. This CDR3 spans 13 amino acids.

The table lists this clone with a count of one. This rearrangement joins TRBV9 to TRBJ1-4; 8 nucleotides match TRBD1. Unmatched junction bases numbered 4, after V lost 3 bases and J lost 3 bases. Germline assignment: CDR1 SGDLS and CDR2 YYNGEE. The CDR3 is 15 amino acids. The CDR3 DNA is TGTGCCAGCAGCGAAGACAGGGGAGCTAATGAAAAACTGTTTTTT. Translated: CASSEDRGANEKLFF.

The chain couples TRBV18 to TRBJ2-1, with TRBD2 identical over 7 bases. V shed 2 bases, J shed 9 bases, and the junction held 13 bases outside the gene matches. The CDR3 covers 16 residues. The V gene's germline CDR1 is KGHSH and CDR2 LQKENI. CDR3 nucleotide sequence: TGTGCCAGCTCACCAATAAGTTCGCGGGGGACGGGTGAGCAGTTCTTC. Translating gives CASSPISSRGTGEQFF.

This clone was seen more than once but under ten times. The chain employs TRBV3-1 (or the pseudogene TRBV3-2) and TRBJ1-5; perhaps TRBD1 as D (5 bases). Germline values: CDR1 LGHDT, CDR2 YNNKEL (reference sequence). V lost 4 bases and J 2 bases, leaving 9 bases between the germline ends. CDR3 length: 14 residues. CDR3 residues: CASSPGFGNQPQHF. CDR3 nucleotide sequence: TGTGCCAGCAGCCCAGGGTTCGGCAATCAGCCCCAGCATTTT.

The J gene is TRBJ2-7, the V gene TRBV19; the match to TRBD2 covers 9 bases. V lost 5 bases, J lost 5 bases, and 13 bases stayed unmatched. Germline V gene lookup returns CDR1 LNHDA and CDR2 SQIVND (reference sequence). The CDR3 extends over 16 amino acids. CDR3 nucleotide sequence: TGTGCCAGTAGTGTCAATAGCGGGGGAAAACGTAACGAGCAGTACTTC. This sequence encodes CASSVNSGGKRNEQYF. Variable domain in full (rest from reference TRBV19 and TRBJ2-7): DGGITQSPKYLFRKEGQNVTLSCEQNLNHDAMYWYRQDPGQGLRLIYYSQIVNDFQKGDIAEGYSVSREKKESFPLTVTSAQKNPTAFYLCASSVNSGGKRNEQYFGPGTRLTVT.

The chain links TRBV6-2 or TRBV6-3 to TRBJ1-5; 7 nucleotides match TRBD1. CDR1 and CDR2 from the germline V gene are MNHEY and SVGEGT. V lost 6 bases, J lost 4 bases, and 9 bases stayed unmatched. The CDR3 loop spans 15 amino acids. This chain's CDR3 is CASSRDSRMNQPQHF. CDR3 sequence (DNA): TGTGCCAGCAGCCGGGACAGCCGTATGAATCAGCCCCAGCATTTT.

The rearrangement joins TRBV5-1 to TRBJ2-5; 12 nucleotides match TRBD2. CDR1 is SGHRS, CDR2 YFSETQ, per germline. V dropped 4 bases and J dropped 0; count of bases not matched to a gene: 4. CDR3 length: 16 residues. CDR3 nucleotides: TGCGCCAGCAGCCCCGGACTAGCGGGGTACCAAGAGACCCAGTACTTC. Protein: CASSPGLAGYQETQYF.

The V call is TRBV25-1, the J call TRBJ1-1, with 8 bases fitting TRBD1. The ends lost 3 bases at V and 2 bases at J; junction bases unmatched: 5. The CDR3 consists of 15 residues. The germline gives CDR1 MGHDK, CDR2 SYGVNS. CDR3 sequence reads: CASSDGQGLNTEAFF. In DNA, the CDR3 is TGTGCCAGCAGTGACGGACAGGGCCTCAACACTGAAGCTTTCTTT. Using reference TRBV25-1 and TRBJ1-1 for the parts outside the CDR3, the full variable domain is EADIYQTPRYLVIGTGKKITLECSQTMGHDKMYWYQQDPGMELHLIHYSYGVNSTEKGDLSSESTVSRIRTEHFPLTLESARPSHTSQYLCASSDGQGLNTEAFFGQGTRLTVV.

The V and J genes are TRBV5-5 and TRBJ2-7, with D perhaps matching TRBD2 (6 bases). The germline V and J ends were trimmed by 0 bases and 3 bases, with 13 bases remaining between them. The CDR3 is 15 amino acids. CDR1 is SGHKS and CDR2 is YYEKEE in the germline V gene (reference sequence). The CDR3 is CASSLAGTENYEQYF. The CDR3 coding sequence is TGTGCCAGCAGCTTGGCCGGGACTGAGAACTACGAGCAGTACTTC.

J is TRBJ1-4 and V is TRBV19, with TRBD1 matching 9 bases. The V gene's germline CDR1 is LNHDA and CDR2 SQIVND (reference sequence). V shed 8 bases, J shed 5 bases, and the junction held 3 bases outside the gene matches. This CDR3 is 13 amino acids long. The CDR3 loop is CASGGQGNEKLFF. CDR3 in DNA: TGTGCCAGTGGAGGACAGGGGAATGAAAAACTGTTTTTT.

This chain uses TRBV28 with TRBJ1-1, with 8 bases identical to TRBD1. The V gene end was trimmed by 5 bases and the J gene end by 1 base; junction bases not matched to a gene: 12. There are 17 residues in the CDR3. Germline V gene data show CDR1 as MDHEN and CDR2 as SYDVKM. The CDR3 nucleotides are TGTGCCAGCAGTCCCCAGGGGGCGCTTGATTGGAACACTGAAGCTTTCTTT. Encoded protein: CASSPQGALDWNTEAFF.

The rearrangement joins TRBV11-3 to TRBJ2-1; maybe TRBD2 (5 bases). This CDR3 has 15 residues. Trimming stripped 5 bases from V and 9 bases from J, with 20 bases between. The germline V gene encodes CDR1 SGHNT and CDR2 YENEEA. The CDR3 nucleotides are TGTGCCAGCAGCCCTGCGGGTGAATTGGAAGGTGAGCAGTTCTTC. It yields the protein CASSPAGELEGEQFF.

The chain joins TRBV19 to TRBJ2-7, with TRBD2 matching 10 bases. The CDR3 runs 14 residues. The V gene's germline CDR1 is LNHDA and CDR2 SQIVND (reference sequence). The ends lost 7 bases at V and 12 bases at J; junction bases unmatched: 15. CDR3 sequence (DNA): TGTGCCAGTAAACCCTCGAGGACTAGCGGTAAGACGTACTTC. It encodes CASKPSRTSGKTYF.

V usage is TRBV14 and J usage is TRBJ2-2; 8 bases align to TRBD1. CDR1 and CDR2 from the germline V gene are SGHDN and FVKESK. V shed 2 bases, J shed 0 bases, and the junction held 2 bases outside the gene matches. The CDR3 is 16 residues long. CDR3 nucleotide sequence: TGTGCCAGCAGCCAATGGACAGGGACGAACACCGGGGAGCTGTTTTTT. This sequence encodes CASSQWTGTNTGELFF. The variable domain in full, completed from reference TRBV14 and TRBJ2-2, reads EAGVTQFPSHSVIEKGQTVTLRCDPISGHDNLYWYRRVMGKEIKFLLHFVKESKQDESGMPNNRFLAERTGGTYSTLKVQPAELEDSGVYFCASSQWTGTNTGELFFGEGSRLTVL.

The chain recombines TRBV3-1 (or the pseudogene TRBV3-2) with TRBJ1-4, with 11 nucleotides matching TRBD1. This CDR3 region has 14 residues. V lost 3 bases to trimming and J lost 8 bases; unmatched junction nucleotides: 2. Germline V CDR1 and CDR2: LGHDT, YNNKEL (reference sequence). CDR3 residues: CASSHRTGGEKLFF. The CDR3 DNA sequence: TGTGCCAGCAGCCATCGGACAGGGGGCGAAAAACTGTTTTTT.

The rearrangement links TRBV5-4 to TRBJ2-7; the D gene is possibly TRBD1 (5 bases). Germline CDR1 is SGHNT and CDR2 is YYREEE (reference sequence). Trimming cost V 7 bases and J 2 bases, with 31 bases left between them. The CDR3 loop spans 19 amino acids. CDR3 region: CASGFKSPLVSRATYEQYF. In DNA form, the CDR3 reads TGTGCCAGCGGATTCAAATCCCCGCTTGTTTCCAGGGCCACCTACGAGCAGTACTTC.

This clone was seen only a few times. The genes are TRBV19 and TRBJ1-5, with TRBD1 identical over 12 bases. V gave up 7 bases and J gave up 3 bases; unmatched junction bases: 10. The length of the CDR3 is 17 residues. Germline V CDR1 and CDR2: LNHDA, SQIVND (reference sequence). CDR3 region: CASTEGQGAFINQPQHF. CDR3 DNA: TGTGCCAGTACCGAGGGACAGGGGGCATTTATCAATCAGCCCCAGCATTTT.

The chain recombines TRBV7-2 with TRBJ1-4; D unclear. CDR1 SGHTA and CDR2 FQGNSA come from the germline V gene. The V end lost 6 bases, the J end lost 4 bases, and 12 bases lay between the germline ends. This CDR3 has 14 residues. CDR3 in DNA: TGTGCCAGCAGTCTACGTGCTTATAATGAAAAACTGTTTTTT. Translating it yields CASSLRAYNEKLFF.

This clone showed up just once. J is TRBJ2-3 and V is TRBV27, with 12 bases fitting TRBD2. The CDR3 runs 16 residues. With V trimmed by 8 bases and J by 6 bases, 12 bases remained unmatched. Per germline, CDR1 MNHEY and CDR2 SMNVEV (reference sequence). The CDR3 bases are TGTGCCAGCCACGACATTTTGACTAGCGGGAGTGATACGCAGTATTTT. This codes for CASHDILTSGSDTQYF.

This clone was seen more than once but under ten times. V usage is TRBV2 and J usage is TRBJ1-3, with 7 bases identical to TRBD1. Germline V gives CDR1 SNHLY, CDR2 FYNNEI. CDR3 length: 16 amino acids. With 7 bases clipped from V and 0 bases from J, the junction kept 9 bases outside the gene matches. The CDR3 coding sequence is TGTGCCAGCATTGCGGACAGGCTGATCTCTGGAAACACCATATATTTT. Protein: CASIADRLISGNTIYF.

This chain uses TRBV5-1 with TRBJ2-7; D is unresolved. This CDR3 has 14 residues. V gave up 1 base and J gave up 5 bases, with 13 bases separating them. Germline-derived CDR1 and CDR2 are SGHRS and YFSETQ. CDR3 amino acids: CASSLPEFQNEQYF. The CDR3 coding sequence is TGCGCCAGCAGCTTGCCGGAGTTCCAGAACGAGCAGTACTTC.

J is TRBJ2-1 and V is TRBV28, with TRBD2 matching over 9 bases. Germline assignment: CDR1 MDHEN and CDR2 SYDVKM. With V trimmed by 10 bases and J by 6 bases, 19 bases remained unmatched. The CDR3 has 17 amino acids. In DNA, the CDR3 is TGTGCCACGCAAGGCGGGCTAGCGGGGCCGAACTCCAATGAGCAGTTCTTC. Translation gives CATQGGLAGPNSNEQFF.

By share, this clone counts as medium-sized. The rearrangement joins TRBV28 to TRBJ2-7; D might be TRBD1 (6 bases). V was pared by 7 bases and J by 8 bases, with 15 bases between. Per the germline V gene, CDR1 is MDHEN and CDR2 is SYDVKM. This CDR3 is built from 12 residues. CDR3 loop: CASTNPRGKQYF. CDR3 sequence (DNA): TGTGCCAGCACCAATCCGAGGGGGAAGCAGTACTTC.

V gene TRBV27 combines with J gene TRBJ2-3; no definite D call. V lost 7 bases and J lost 4, with 18 bases in between. The CDR3 loop spans 15 amino acids. Germline V gene sequence: CDR1 MNHEY, CDR2 SMNVEV (reference sequence). CDR3 sequence (DNA): TGTGCCAGCACCGCAGAGTACTTTCGGGCAGATACGCAGTATTTT. It codes for CASTAEYFRADTQYF.

This clone occurred once. The genes are TRBV14 and TRBJ1-1; D is uncertain. Trimming shortened V by 0 bases and J by 1 base, and 12 bases separated the two germline ends. The germline CDR1 and CDR2 sequences are SGHDN and FVKESK. The CDR3 is 16 residues long. CDR3 protein: CASSQEIYRGNTEAFF. The DNA of the CDR3 is TGTGCCAGCAGCCAAGAGATTTATAGAGGGAACACTGAAGCTTTCTTT.

This clone was seen just once. The chain employs TRBV6-2 or TRBV6-3 and TRBJ1-5; D remains unclear. The CDR3 has 16 residues. Germline CDR1 reads MNHEY; CDR2 reads SVGEGT. Between the trimmed V and J ends, which lost 6 bases and 0 bases, there was a span of 15 bases. CDR3 bases: TGTGCCAGCAGCAAATTCAGGTTAGATAGCAATCAGCCCCAGCATTTT. This encodes CASSKFRLDSNQPQHF.

This rearrangement joins TRBV7-8 to TRBJ1-1; 9 bases are shared with TRBD1. The trim removed 5 bases at V and 0 bases at J, leaving 10 bases unmatched. Per the germline V gene, CDR1 is SGHVS and CDR2 is FQNEAQ. The CDR3 is made up of 17 amino acids. The CDR3 coding sequence is TGTGCCAGCAGCAGCAGGACAGGGGCCCTCATGAACACTGAAGCTTTCTTT. It is translated as CASSSRTGALMNTEAFF.

V usage is TRBV5-1 and J usage is TRBJ2-1; 11 bases are a match to TRBD1. Unmatched junction bases numbered 6, after V lost 4 bases and J lost 0 bases. CDR1 is SGHRS, CDR2 YFSETQ, per germline. The CDR3 consists of 17 residues. The CDR3 DNA reads TGCGCCAGCAGCCGGACAGGGGGCGCGAGCTCCTACAATGAGCAGTTCTTC. As protein: CASSRTGGASSYNEQFF.

This chain links TRBV11-2 with TRBJ2-7; D might be TRBD1 (6 bases). CDR1 SGHAT and CDR2 FQNNGV come from the germline V gene. The ends were cut back, 3 bases at V and 5 bases at J, with 11 bases in the middle. The length of the CDR3 is 13 residues. The CDR3 region has the DNA TGTGCCAGCAGCTTGGGGGCAGGGAACGAGCAGTACTTC. Protein product: CASSLGAGNEQYF.